This TCR beta chain appears in the sequencing data of a study of blood T cell repertoires in COVID-19 (dated by TCRdb to 2019 to 2021). At the level of the whole study: The collaborator samples originated in the United States, Italy and Spain and spanned the acute and convalescent phases of COVID-19. The material from the prospective study consisted of cDNA or gDNA derived from T cells, B-cell-depleted T cells, or PBMCs. Subjects who had been exposed to COVID-19, were actively infected with it, or had recovered from it provided the deeply sampled blood TCRbeta repertoires that made up the dataset. The repertoires were released in a freely available public database intended as a resource for research on the immune response to SARS-CoV-2. The samples were drawn from the first 160 participants of the ongoing ImmuneRACE study and from 1,254 subjects provided by 6 global collaborators. The sample metadata nearly always contained a de-identified subject ID, COVID-19 status, age in years and sex. Where available, HLA class I and class II types were taken from metadata supplied by the sample provider and were not determined by assay-based typing.

General findings and caveats noted by the study authors: Clinical and demographic metadata were provided uncurated, with the amount varying by source and participant.

Collaborating institutions collected whole blood in K2EDTA tubes following their own protocols. For TCRbeta analysis, collaborator samples were shipped as frozen whole blood, as isolated PBMCs, or as DNA extracted from either sample type. About this clone: Its antigen target is currently unknown. No qualities accompany the bases; no much larger clone lies one base away.

TCRbeta CDR3 regions were amplified from genomic DNA by means of the immunoSEQ Assay, a bias-controlled multiplex PCR. On the study's bioinformatics: The number of nucleated cells in each sample was estimated from the amplification of reference gene primers within the assay. To quantify the absolute abundance of each unique TCRbeta CDR3 rearrangement, sequence reads were collapsed and filtered. For each sample, productive Simpson clonality was calculated by taking the square root of Simpson's diversity index across productive rearrangements. Here the immuneACCESS table is served through TCRdb, limited to in-frame sequences with V and J called. Missing clones are a known gap in these copies; in checked studies unresolved V genes cover under half, and the rest lacks a known reason. The V and J calls and clone size come from that table; D and trimming were worked out from the DNA. In this sample the table shows 150,000 to 200,000 clones, nearly 80% of which occur a single time. Of the sample, about 25% is held by the ten largest clones.

As encoded in the germline V gene, CDR1 is MNHEY while CDR2 is SVGAGI. V ends up 7 bases short and J 4 bases short, with an unmatched junction base count of 4. Spanning cysteine to phenylalanine, the CDR3 consists of 13 amino acids. CDR3 DNA only is kept here, 39 bases in frame from base 1. This receptor was taken from a woman in her 70s with acute or convalescent COVID-19. Material for sequencing was peripheral blood. The rearranged chain carries TRBV6-5 and TRBJ1-1; the junction holds 9 bases that match TRBD1. The DNA reads as follows: TGTGCCAGCACTTTGGGACAGGGCACTGAAGCTTTCTTT. Its protein is CASTLGQGTEAFF.